One sample yielded the 32 T cell receptor beta chains listed below, sequenced in a study of CD8 T cells in ankylosing spondylitis. TCRdb analysed the 5' RACE reads with MiXCR anew, one entry per CDR3 protein. The sample holds over 150,000 distinct CDR3 sequences, roughly 12% seen once. The material sequenced was blood, either unsorted or a sorted T cell fraction (not recorded which). These receptors came from a male donor with ankylosing spondylitis or in good health (not recorded which).

The genes are TRBV6-4 and TRBJ1-1; no clear D gene. Germline V gives CDR1 MRHNA, CDR2 SNTAGT. V lost 0 bases and J lost 4, with 9 bases in between. This CDR3 is built from 14 residues. The CDR3 DNA follows: TGTGCCAGCAGTGACTCTTGGAGTAGCACTGAAGCTTTCTTT. This translates into CASSDSWSSTEAFF.

This clonotype was counted between two and nine times. The chain employs TRBV27 and TRBJ2-7; TRBD1 matches at 7 bases. CDR1 and CDR2 from the germline V gene are MNHEY and SMNVEV (reference sequence). J was trimmed by 1 base and V by 6 bases; bases with no gene match: 6. This CDR3 region has 14 residues. The CDR3 region has the DNA TGTGCCAGCAGACCCCGGGACAGATCCTACGAGCAGTACTTC. Protein product: CASRPRDRSYEQYF.

This clonotype turned up a few times. This chain uses TRBV27 with TRBJ2-7; D remains unclear. Trimming shortened V by 5 bases and J by 2 bases, and 10 bases separated the two germline ends. This CDR3 is built from 13 residues. Per the germline V gene, CDR1 is MNHEY and CDR2 is SMNVEV (reference sequence). In nucleotides, the CDR3 is TGTGCCAGCAGTCCTGGACGGACCTACGAGCAGTACTTC. As protein: CASSPGRTYEQYF.

This clonotype was counted ten times or more. J is TRBJ2-5 and V is TRBV7-9; D possibly matches TRBD1 or TRBD2 (5 bases each). CDR1 SEHNR and CDR2 FQNEAQ come from the germline V gene (reference sequence). Trimming shortened V by 4 bases and J by 1 base, and 10 bases separated the two germline ends. CDR3 size: 14 residues. The CDR3 DNA follows: TGTGCCAGCAGCTATGGGGGTCCCCAAGAGACCCAGTACTTC. Translated: CASSYGGPQETQYF.

This clonotype was counted many times. V and J are TRBV4-1 and TRBJ1-2; D ambiguous. Trimming stripped 0 bases from V and 0 bases from J, with 14 bases between. CDR1 is MGHRA, CDR2 YSYEKL, per germline. The CDR3 has 17 amino acids. CDR3 DNA: TGCGCCAGCAGCCAAGATCGTTCAGGAGGACCTAACTATGGCTACACCTTC. Amino acid sequence: CASSQDRSGGPNYGYTF.

V and J are TRBV7-8 and TRBJ2-7; a possible D gene is TRBD1 (5 bases). CDR1 is SGHVS and CDR2 is FQNEAQ in the germline V gene. The CDR3 is made up of 13 amino acids. V was shortened by 5 bases and J by 2 bases, with 10 bases between the two germline ends. Here the CDR3 reads CASSGREAYEQYF. CDR3 nucleotide sequence: TGTGCCAGCAGCGGCAGGGAAGCCTACGAGCAGTACTTC.

The rearrangement links TRBV7-9 to TRBJ2-7; a weak D match, TRBD2 (6 bases). The CDR3 sequence is 13 residues long. Per the germline V gene, CDR1 is SEHNR and CDR2 is FQNEAQ (reference sequence). V lost 2 bases to trimming and J lost 1 base, with 6 bases between them. The CDR3 sequence: CASSLRESYEQYF. CDR3 sequence (DNA): TGTGCCAGCAGCTTACGGGAGTCCTACGAGCAGTACTTC.

This sequence joins TRBV27 and TRBJ2-7, with 9 positions matching TRBD2. Germline trimming cut 4 bases from V and 1 base from J; bases unmatched to any gene: 5. The germline V gene encodes CDR1 MNHEY and CDR2 SMNVEV (reference sequence). CDR3 length equals 15 residues. The CDR3 coding sequence is TGTGCCAGCAGTTGGGGTAGCGGGGGTTCCTACGAGCAGTACTTC. Encoded protein: CASSWGSGGSYEQYF.

This clonotype came up a few times. The chain recombines TRBV28 with TRBJ2-5; D is possibly TRBD1 (6 bases). Germline values: CDR1 MDHEN, CDR2 SYDVKM. The length of the CDR3 is 14 residues. V lost 3 bases, J lost 2 bases, and 10 bases lay in between. The CDR3 DNA reads TGTGCCAGCAGTTTTGAGGGGGAACAAGAGACCCAGTACTTC. Translation: CASSFEGEQETQYF.

This clonotype showed up just a few times. CDR3 nucleotide sequence: TGTGCCAGCAGCTCTCGTGACACCGGGGAGCTGTTTTTT. Translated: CASSSRDTGELFF. The chain joins TRBV7-9 to TRBJ2-2, with D hard to call. This CDR3 region has 13 residues. Per germline, CDR1 SEHNR and CDR2 FQNEAQ (reference sequence). V was shortened by 4 bases and J by 3 bases, with 6 bases between the two germline ends.

A remark on this clonotype: Mismatch with germline at one junction end may stem from a read error. This chain connects TRBV6-1 to TRBJ2-5, with 14 bases fitting TRBD2. This CDR3 has 13 residues. Looked up from germline, CDR1 is MNHNS and CDR2 is SASEGT. In nucleotides, the CDR3 is TGTGCCAGCAGTGAAGGCGGGACTAGCGGGAGTCGCTTC. Translated: CASSEGGTSGSRF.

The chain has TRBV7-9 and TRBJ2-2; TRBD2 agrees at 12 bases. Germline V gene lookup returns CDR1 SEHNR and CDR2 FQNEAQ (reference sequence). Trimming removed 4 bases from V and 6 bases from J; junction bases left unmatched: 6. The CDR3 sequence is 16 residues long. The CDR3 loop is CASSSLAGGPPGELFF. CDR3 in DNA: TGTGCCAGCAGCTCCCTAGCGGGGGGGCCCCCCGGGGAGCTGTTTTTT.

This rearrangement joins TRBV12-3 or TRBV12-4 to TRBJ2-1; D is unresolved. Trimming stripped 3 bases from V and 6 bases from J, with 15 bases between. The CDR3 is made up of 15 amino acids. CDR3 sequence reads: CASSFFPNSGNEQFF. As DNA, the CDR3 is TGTGCCAGCAGTTTTTTTCCGAATTCCGGCAATGAGCAGTTCTTC.

V gene TRBV29-1 combines with J gene TRBJ2-2, with a weak D call TRBD2 (6 bases). Germline CDR1 SQVTM, CDR2 ANQGSEA. V was trimmed by 6 bases and J by 3 bases, leaving 23 bases between them. CDR3 length: 17 residues. The CDR3 spells CSVLGFTRGIDTGELFF. The CDR3 nucleotides are TGCAGCGTCCTGGGGTTTACTCGCGGGATAGACACCGGGGAGCTGTTTTTT.

V usage is TRBV6-5 and J usage is TRBJ2-7; no clear D. Germline CDR1 reads MNHEY; CDR2 reads SVGAGI. The ends were cut back, 2 bases at V and 5 bases at J, with 10 bases in the middle. This CDR3 is built from 13 residues. The CDR3 loop reads CASSYVEGDEQYF. As DNA, the CDR3 is TGTGCCAGCAGTTACGTGGAAGGCGACGAGCAGTACTTC.

The chain has TRBV12-3 or TRBV12-4 and TRBJ2-3; 8 bases match TRBD1. V lost 6 bases and J lost 1; bases outside the gene matches: 6. The CDR3 contains 15 residues. CDR3 region: CASSSTGVGTDTQYF. DNA for the CDR3: TGTGCCAGCAGCTCGACAGGGGTTGGCACAGATACGCAGTATTTT.

This clonotype was seen a few times. The V gene is TRBV27, the J gene TRBJ2-1; TRBD2 matches at 14 bases. CDR3 length: 15 amino acids. Germline V CDR1 and CDR2: MNHEY, SMNVEV (reference sequence). With 7 bases clipped from V and 9 bases from J, the junction kept 8 bases outside the gene matches. CDR3: CASTPGTSGRTEQFF. CDR3 in DNA: TGTGCCAGCACCCCTGGGACTAGCGGGAGAACTGAGCAGTTCTTC.

This clonotype was seen a handful of times. In nucleotides, the CDR3 is TGCAGCGTTTGGACTAGCGGGGGGGGGACCGGGGAGCTGTTTTTT. It translates to CSVWTSGGGTGELFF. The V gene is TRBV29-1, the J gene TRBJ2-2; TRBD2 matches at 15 bases. The CDR3 totals 15 residues. CDR1 SQVTM and CDR2 ANQGSEA come from the germline V gene. The V gene end was trimmed by 5 bases and the J gene end by 5 bases; junction bases not matched to a gene: 3.

The rearrangement links TRBV5-1 to TRBJ2-1; D may be TRBD2 (5 bases). This CDR3 region has 17 residues. Trimming left V 0 bases short and J 8 bases short, with 21 bases between. CDR1 is SGHRS and CDR2 is YFSETQ in the germline V gene. CDR3 residues: CASSLEAAGLARYEQFF. The CDR3 nucleotides are TGCGCCAGCAGCTTGGAGGCAGCAGGACTGGCTCGGTATGAGCAGTTCTTC.

The gene calls are TRBV7-8 and TRBJ2-3; 9 bases map to TRBD1. The CDR3 contains 16 residues. Germline CDR1 is SGHVS and CDR2 is FQNEAQ. V trimming: 1 base; J trimming: 2 bases; junction bases outside the gene matches: 4. DNA of the CDR3: TGTGCCAGCAGCTTAGGGACAGGGGACTACACAGATACGCAGTATTTT. Translating it yields CASSLGTGDYTDTQYF.

This clonotype appeared a few times. J is TRBJ2-1 and V is TRBV3-1; D ambiguous. CDR3 length: 15 residues. Per the germline V gene, CDR1 is LGHDT and CDR2 is YNNKEL (reference sequence). V was trimmed by 5 bases and J by 0 bases, leaving 11 bases between them. CDR3 DNA: TGTGCCAGCAGCGACGACCCAAGCTCCTACAATGAGCAGTTCTTC. Amino acid sequence: CASSDDPSSYNEQFF.

V gene TRBV4-1 combines with J gene TRBJ1-3; D remains ambiguous. Germline CDR1 and CDR2: MGHRA and YSYEKL. V was clipped by 2 bases and J by 1 base, with 9 bases between them. The CDR3 loop spans 15 amino acids. The CDR3 DNA follows: TGCGCCAGCAGCCAAAGAGGTCCTTCTGGAAACACCATATATTTT. Translated: CASSQRGPSGNTIYF.

This clonotype was recorded a few times. One end of the junction is discordant with germline, which a read error may explain. This chain links TRBV5-5 with TRBJ1-2, with D uncertain. This CDR3 has 13 residues. Per germline, CDR1 SGHKS and CDR2 YYEKEE (reference sequence). The CDR3 protein is CASSLTLLAPTAF. The CDR3 DNA sequence: TGTGCCAGCAGCTTAACGCTCCTAGCGCCGACCGCCTTC.

The chain is built from TRBV4-1 and TRBJ2-2; D is uncertain. This CDR3 contains 15 residues. Trimming stripped 3 bases from V and 6 bases from J, with 14 bases between. Germline CDR1 reads MGHRA; CDR2 reads YSYEKL. The CDR3 nucleotides are TGCGCCAGCAGCCAGAGATCAGGTCCCCCCGGGGAGCTGTTTTTT. It encodes CASSQRSGPPGELFF.

The J gene is TRBJ2-1, the V gene TRBV12-5, with 7 bases that match TRBD2. From germline, CDR1 is LGHNT and CDR2 FRNRAP. The CDR3 has 16 residues. The V segment lost 0 bases and the J segment 5 bases; nucleotides outside the gene matches: 7. The CDR3 DNA is TGTGCTAGTGGTTTGGTATTTGGGGGGGTGAACAATGAGCAGTTCTTC. This gives the protein CASGLVFGGVNNEQFF.

The CDR3 loop is CASSHVVRGRGGTDTQYF. In DNA, the CDR3 is TGCGCCAGCAGCCATGTAGTGCGCGGGAGGGGGGGCACAGATACGCAGTATTTT. V is TRBV4-1 and J is TRBJ2-3; 9 positions match TRBD2. This CDR3 has 18 residues. Germline CDR1 reads MGHRA; CDR2 reads YSYEKL. V was pared by 3 bases and J by 1 base, with 11 bases of the junction left unmatched.

The chain combines TRBV27 with TRBJ2-1; the D is unclear. The V gene lost 3 bases and the J gene lost 6 bases, with 18 bases spanning the gap. This CDR3 has 16 residues. The germline gives CDR1 MNHEY, CDR2 SMNVEV (reference sequence). CDR3: CASSLMASSLGNEQFF. For the CDR3, the DNA is TGTGCCAGCAGTTTGATGGCTAGTTCCCTCGGCAATGAGCAGTTCTTC.

In this sample, this clonotype turned up a few times. V gene TRBV5-6 combines with J gene TRBJ2-3; D tentatively fits TRBD1 or TRBD2 (5 bases each). This CDR3 contains 14 residues. Germline lookup yields CDR1 SGHDT and CDR2 YYEEEE. Trimming removed 3 bases from V and 4 bases from J, with 12 bases in between. The CDR3 nucleotides read TGTGCCAGCAGCTCCCGACAGAGGGCAGATACGCAGTATTTT. Protein sequence: CASSSRQRADTQYF.

The chain couples TRBV29-1 to TRBJ1-1; 9 nucleotides match TRBD1. The germline V gene has CDR1 SQVTM and CDR2 ANQGSEA. The CDR3 covers 13 residues. Trimming cost V 3 bases and J 2 bases; bases outside gene matches: 1. The CDR3 coding sequence is TGCAGCGTTGAGACAGGGGGTAACACTGAAGCTTTCTTT. The encoded protein is CSVETGGNTEAFF.

In its sample, this clonotype was seen a few times. The chain uses TRBV3-1 and TRBJ2-1, with 12 bases aligning to TRBD2. The V segment lost 1 base and the J segment 4 bases; nucleotides outside the gene matches: 5. CDR3 length: 17 amino acids. Germline V lookup: CDR1 LGHDT, CDR2 YNNKEL (reference sequence). The CDR3 region is CASSQASGGAVYNEQFF. The CDR3 DNA reads TGTGCCAGCAGCCAAGCTAGCGGGGGGGCCGTTTACAATGAGCAGTTCTTC.

In its sample, this clonotype was seen a few times. The chain uses TRBV7-2 and TRBJ2-7; D unresolved. V lost 7 bases to trimming and J lost 4 bases, with 17 bases between them. CDR1 is SGHTA, CDR2 FQGNSA, per germline. CDR3 length: 14 residues. CDR3 bases: TGTGCCAGCACCTCCCTCTCGAGCTTTTACGAGCAGTACTTC. This codes for CASTSLSSFYEQYF.

The gene calls are TRBV4-1 and TRBJ2-3; TRBD2 matches 7 bases. Germline V CDR1 and CDR2: MGHRA, YSYEKL. This CDR3 contains 17 residues. With 2 bases clipped from V and 3 bases from J, the junction kept 11 bases outside the gene matches. The chain's CDR3 is CASSQRAPGGGTDTQYF. DNA for the CDR3: TGCGCCAGCAGCCAACGGGCTCCGGGGGGAGGGACAGATACGCAGTATTTT.